The TCR beta chain described here comes from a study of human T cells and chemical hapten exposure. Study summary: Per-sample TCR yield variation was attributed mainly to small pooled library volume differences. Study observations and caveats: Patch test score was positively correlated with the counts of PT1 expanded TCRs.

The CDR3 extends over 12 amino acids. CDR1 is SQVTM, CDR2 ANQGSEA, per germline. Trimming shortened V by 6 bases and J by 1 base, and 9 bases separated the two germline ends. Time point meaning: patch test 3, about 24 weeks after DPC sensitization. The treatment denotes: therapeutic diphenylcyclopropenone sensitization with weekly scalp DPC. Total RNA came from unfractionated whole blood. This clonotype has a count of ten or more. Its cognate antigen is unknown. TCRdb itself ran the RACE reads through MiXCR, one entry per CDR3 protein. Here the sample spans 27,000 or so distinct CDR3 sequences, around 6% being singletons.

The chain has TRBV29-1 and TRBJ1-2; D might be TRBD1 (5 bases). This receptor was identified in a man aged 25-45 years with alopecia areata. Some clones in this sample may be carry-over from other donors' samples. The sample was whole blood, taken in connection with sensitization to the hapten diphenylcyclopropenone (DPC). As DNA, the CDR3 is TGCAGCGTGTTACAGGATAACTATGGCTACACCTTC. Protein: CSVLQDNYGYTF.